This T cell receptor beta chain was obtained from a study of blood T cell repertoires in COVID-19. About the research overall: Italy, Spain and the United States were the sources of the convalescent and acute COVID-19 samples. PBMCs, B-cell-depleted T cells, or T cells were the source of the cDNA or gDNA that made up the material.

Methods used by the authors: It was from reference gene primer amplification that nucleated cell counts were estimated. The repertoire was sequenced with immunoSEQ multiplex PCR; TCRdb's copy has only in-frame clones and lacks some. V, J and clone size reflect that table, while D and trimming were determined from the DNA. The sample yields under 140,000 clones, 76% seen once. The specimen sequenced was peripheral blood. This receptor was obtained from a woman older than 75 with acute or convalescent COVID-19.

CDR3 nucleotide sequence: TGTGCCAGCAGGGCGGTCGTCCGCAATCAGCCCCAGCATTTT. It encodes CASRAVVRNQPQHF. The chain has TRBV6-5 and TRBJ1-5; D remains unclear. V lost 6 bases and J 2 bases, leaving 11 bases between the germline ends. This CDR3 comprises 14 residues. In germline, CDR1 is MNHEY, CDR2 SVGAGI.